This T cell receptor beta chain comes out of a study of vaccination effects on CD4 cells after COVID-19. Comment on this clone: The antigen remains undetermined.

TCRdb's table, derived via immunoSEQ multiplex PCR, lists solely in-frame clones and lacks some. The sample shows about 79,000 clones, approximately 74% of them seen only once. Trimming shortened V by 9 bases and J by 3 bases, and 11 bases separated the two germline ends. The length of the CDR3 is 13 residues. Germline V gene lookup returns CDR1 SNHLY and CDR2 FYNNEI. With the ViraFEST assay, the study expanded antigen-specific CD4+ T cells using viral peptide pools, then sequenced them. Culture proceeded for more than 8 days, and CD4+ T cells were then isolated. General study points: Late post-vaccination samples showed marked contraction of infection- and vaccine-induced clones.

Sequenced here: CD4+ T cells from PBMCs cultured with HCoV-229E spike peptides, sampled before COVID-19 vaccination. This clonotype was sampled from a human donor who received a COVID-19 vaccine. The chain combines TRBV2 with TRBJ1-4, with D unclear. The CDR3 sequence is CARKGAANEKLFF. The CDR3 DNA reads as TGTGCCAGGAAGGGCGCAGCTAATGAAAAACTGTTTTTT.